This T cell receptor beta chain was recorded in a study of T cells in narcolepsy. About the research overall: Healthy controls were enrolled alongside patients with narcolepsy type 1 or type 2. The study's findings and limits: Blood of same and different patients, but not healthy controls, reportedly held recurring autoreactive clonotypes. Same-patient CSF and blood CD4+ T cell clonotypes included HCRT-specific and TRIB2-specific autoreactive ones.

As for this clone: Its matching antigen is unknown.

Profiled with immunoSEQ multiplex PCR; TCRdb holds only in-frame clones, not every one. Of 27,000 or so clones detected, around 86% appear once; the ten largest clones hold around 1.1%. Trimming pared 8 bases from V and 0 bases from J, leaving 13 bases between. The CDR3 has 14 residues. The germline gives CDR1 MNHNS, CDR2 SASEGT. Sequencing used CD45RA- memory CD4+ T cells from PBMCs. The chain recombines TRBV6-1 with TRBJ1-2, with D uncertain. The receptor's source is a human donor with narcolepsy. The CDR3 nucleotides read TGTGCCAGCGGAAGACACATCCCTAACTATGGCTACACCTTC. Translating it yields CASGRHIPNYGYTF.